The 21 T cell receptor beta chains below come from one sample, sequenced in a study of immune evolution from preneoplasia to lung adenocarcinoma. The repertoire was sequenced with immunoSEQ multiplex PCR; TCRdb's copy has only in-frame clones and lacks some. The data contain about 41,000 clones, around 80% of them singletons. The sequenced sample consisted of FFPE invasive lung adenocarcinoma tissue. The receptor set was obtained from a person in their sixties or seventies with lung adenocarcinoma.

The J gene is TRBJ1-4, the V gene TRBV6-1; tentatively, D is TRBD1 (5 bases). V lost 1 base, J lost 6 bases, and 12 bases lay in between. The CDR3 length is 15 residues. CDR1 is MNHNS and CDR2 is SASEGT in the germline V gene. CDR3 nucleotide sequence: TGTGCCAGCAGTGAAGTCGGAGGGGTCGATGAAAAACTGTTTTTT. Amino acid sequence: CASSEVGGVDEKLFF.

The rearrangement uses TRBV11-2 and TRBJ2-4; 7 positions agree with TRBD1. V lost 1 base to trimming and J lost 1 base; unmatched junction nucleotides: 4. CDR3 length: 16 residues. CDR1 and CDR2 (germline): SGHAT, FQNNGV. The CDR3 DNA follows: TGTGCCAGCAGCTTAGCTCAACAGGGGGCCAAAAACATTCAGTACTTC. It yields the protein CASSLAQQGAKNIQYF.

The V call is TRBV6-5, the J call TRBJ2-5, with 7 bases aligning to TRBD2. CDR1 is MNHEY, CDR2 SVGAGI, per germline. The CDR3 loop spans 14 amino acids. V was pared by 8 bases and J by 5 bases, with 11 bases of the junction left unmatched. In DNA, the CDR3 is TGTGCCAGCTGTCGCGGGAGTCCAGGGGAGACCCAGTACTTC. Protein product: CASCRGSPGETQYF.

Judged by abundance, this clone is medium-sized (0.01 to 0.1%). The chain is built from TRBV6-6 and TRBJ1-1; tentatively, D is TRBD1 (6 bases). V lost 6 bases and J 3 bases, leaving 14 bases between the germline ends. The CDR3 sequence is 14 residues long. Germline CDR1 is MNHNY and CDR2 is SVGAGI (reference sequence). The CDR3 here is CASRSTGPHTEAFF. Here the CDR3 DNA reads TGTGCCAGCAGGTCGACAGGCCCACACACTGAAGCTTTCTTT.

The gene calls are TRBV2 and TRBJ2-7; 7 nucleotides agree with TRBD1. J lost 6 bases, V lost 5 bases, and 10 bases had no gene match. The CDR3 has 14 residues. The germline gives CDR1 SNHLY, CDR2 FYNNEI. As DNA, the CDR3 is TGTGCCAGCAGTCGAGACAGGGTTGATTCCGAGCAGTACTTC. Protein sequence: CASSRDRVDSEQYF.

The rearrangement uses TRBV15 and TRBJ2-7; tentative D call: TRBD2 (5 bases). This CDR3 spans 14 amino acids. Germline V gene sequence: CDR1 LNHNV, CDR2 YYDKDF (reference sequence). Trimming took 3 bases from V and 5 from J, leaving 14 bases between them. The CDR3 reads CATSSSSEVHEQYF. Here the CDR3 DNA reads TGTGCCACCAGCAGTAGTTCGGAGGTCCACGAGCAGTACTTC.

The chain recombines TRBV15 with TRBJ2-5; 11 nucleotides match TRBD2. V trimming: 3 bases; J trimming: 5 bases; junction bases outside the gene matches: 8. This CDR3 has 16 residues. Germline CDR1 and CDR2: LNHNV and YYDKDF (reference sequence). CDR3 DNA: TGTGCCACCAGCAGGGGGCTAGCGGGAGGACAGGAGACCCAGTACTTC. Translating gives CATSRGLAGGQETQYF.

This clone was seen just once. For the CDR3, the DNA is TGTGCCAGCAGCTCCCTACCTGGCGGAAAACTGTTTTTT. Translating gives CASSSLPGGKLFF. The V and J genes are TRBV5-8 and TRBJ1-4; no clear D gene. The CDR3 loop spans 13 amino acids. Germline V gene data show CDR1 as SGHTS and CDR2 as YDEGEE. V dropped 3 bases and J dropped 10 bases, with 13 bases sitting between them.

The chain carries TRBV7-2 and TRBJ2-7, with D perhaps TRBD2 (6 bases). The CDR3 consists of 15 residues. Trimming shortened V by 5 bases and J by 3 bases, and 17 bases separated the two germline ends. The germline gives CDR1 SGHTA, CDR2 FQGNSA. The CDR3 DNA sequence: TGTGCCAGCAGCCGTCAGGGCGGAGGGAGCTACGAGCAGTACTTC. Residues: CASSRQGGGSYEQYF.

In its sample, this clone was seen once. V gene TRBV7-9 combines with J gene TRBJ2-7; D not resolved. Germline loops: CDR1 SEHNR, CDR2 FQNEAQ (reference sequence). Trimming removed 3 bases from V and 2 bases from J, with 11 bases in between. This CDR3 comprises 14 residues. For the CDR3, the DNA is TGTGCCAGCAGCTTTTGGACGTCGCCCTACGAGCAGTACTTC. It specifies CASSFWTSPYEQYF.

This rearrangement joins TRBV29-1 to TRBJ2-7; D perhaps matches TRBD1 (5 bases). The CDR3 consists of 13 residues. V shed 7 bases and J shed 1 base, with 14 bases lying between them. The germline V gene has CDR1 SQVTM and CDR2 ANQGSEA. This chain's CDR3 is CSASGIGSYEQYF. As DNA, the CDR3 is TGCAGCGCCTCAGGGATCGGGTCCTACGAGCAGTACTTC.

This sequence joins TRBV6-5 and TRBJ2-7; D might be TRBD1 or TRBD2, each matching 5 bases. Deletions cut 5 bases from V and 1 base from J, with 15 bases between. Germline loops: CDR1 MNHEY, CDR2 SVGAGI. The length of the CDR3 is 15 residues. The CDR3 DNA reads TGTGCCAGCAGTAACCGAGGGGACGGATCCTACGAGCAGTACTTC. Its protein product is CASSNRGDGSYEQYF.

V gene TRBV7-3 combines with J gene TRBJ2-5; tentative D call: TRBD2 (5 bases). Trimming stripped 2 bases from V and 9 bases from J, with 25 bases between. The CDR3 consists of 17 residues. The germline V gene has CDR1 SGHTA and CDR2 FQGTGA. The CDR3 protein is CASSLASGGLGILAQYF. The CDR3 coding sequence is TGTGCCAGCAGCTTAGCGAGTGGAGGACTGGGGATCTTGGCCCAGTACTTC.

The V gene is TRBV6-1, the J gene TRBJ1-2; D is possibly TRBD1 (6 bases). The CDR3 runs 14 residues. Trimming took 0 bases from V and 7 from J, leaving 12 bases between them. Germline V gene data show CDR1 as MNHNS and CDR2 as SASEGT. Here the CDR3 reads CASSEADSYGGYTF. The CDR3 DNA follows: TGTGCCAGCAGTGAAGCGGACAGTTATGGTGGCTACACCTTC.

This chain uses TRBV7-2 with TRBJ2-7; 9 nucleotides line up with TRBD1. Unmatched junction bases numbered 11, after V lost 6 bases and J lost 5 bases. Germline CDR1 and CDR2: SGHTA and FQGNSA. The CDR3 contains 15 residues. The DNA for the CDR3 is TGTGCCAGCAGTACACCGGGACAGGGATTTAACGAGCAGTACTTC. Its protein is CASSTPGQGFNEQYF.

The chain is built from TRBV2 and TRBJ2-7, with D perhaps TRBD2 (5 bases). The germline gives CDR1 SNHLY, CDR2 FYNNEI. This CDR3 has 13 amino acids. V gave up 0 bases and J gave up 5 bases, with 8 bases separating them. Here the CDR3 DNA reads TGTGCCAGCAGTGAAGCGGAGGACGACGAGCAGTACTTC. Amino acids: CASSEAEDDEQYF.

CDR3 in amino acids: CASSFLGREQFF. CDR3 in DNA: TGTGCCAGCAGTTTTTTGGGACGTGAGCAGTTCTTC. J is TRBJ2-1 and V is TRBV28; D may correspond to TRBD1 or TRBD2 (5 bases each). The germline V gene has CDR1 MDHEN and CDR2 SYDVKM. The CDR3 is 12 amino acids. Trimming removed 3 bases at V and 9 bases at J, with 9 bases between.

V usage is TRBV4-1 and J usage is TRBJ2-1, with unresolved D. Trimming took off 0 bases at V and 10 bases at J, with 10 bases between the two ends. The CDR3 extends over 13 amino acids. CDR1 and CDR2 (germline): MGHRA, YSYEKL. The DNA of the CDR3 is TGCGCCAGCAGCCAAGACACCGGATCCGAGCAGTTCTTC. This sequence encodes CASSQDTGSEQFF.

The chain links TRBV19 to TRBJ2-1; 13 nucleotides line up with TRBD2. The CDR3 runs to 17 residues. V shed 4 bases and J 6 bases; nucleotides not matched to a gene: 9. The germline V gene has CDR1 LNHDA and CDR2 SQIVND (reference sequence). As DNA, the CDR3 is TGTGCCAGTAGTAGGACTAGCGGGAGTGCCCAGGGCAATGAGCAGTTCTTC. It specifies CASSRTSGSAQGNEQFF.

The V gene is TRBV29-1, the J gene TRBJ2-7, with D perhaps TRBD1 (8 bases). The CDR3 sequence is 16 residues long. Germline lookup yields CDR1 SQVTM and CDR2 ANQGSEA. Between the trimmed V and J ends, which lost 5 bases and 5 bases, there was a span of 25 bases. CDR3 loop: CSVSGGGQVQPHEQYF. The DNA for the CDR3 is TGCAGCGTTTCTGGGGGGGGACAGGTCCAACCCCACGAGCAGTACTTC.

The chain joins TRBV10-1 to TRBJ2-5; TRBD1 agrees at 10 bases. Germline V gives CDR1 WNHNN, CDR2 SYGVQD (reference sequence). With V trimmed by 2 bases and J by 4 bases, 1 base remained unmatched. The CDR3 consists of 14 residues. CDR3 in DNA: TGCGCCAGCAGTGAGGGGACAGGGGCAGAGACCCAGTACTTC. This encodes CASSEGTGAETQYF.